Sequencing of this TCR beta chain was carried out in a study of blood T cell repertoires in COVID-19. Study-level background: Whether acute or convalescent, the COVID-19 samples came from the United States, Italy and Spain. PBMCs, B-cell-depleted T cells, or T cells were the source of the cDNA or gDNA that made up the material.

Some clones are missing from TCRdb's copy, which holds only in-frame ones; the method was immunoSEQ multiplex PCR. The sample contains about 250,000 clones, almost 85% of which appear only once. The study recruited people aged 18 to 89 years across approximately 23 US areas. Clinical histories supplied by participants themselves formed the basis of cohort assignment. The ends were cut back, 3 bases at V and 0 bases at J, with 8 bases in the middle. This CDR3 region has 15 residues. Germline-derived CDR1 and CDR2 are MNHNS and SASEGT. The sequence was collected from a woman between 45 and 60 years old with acute COVID-19. The sequencing sample was made of PBMCs or T cells enriched from blood (not recorded which). This sequence joins TRBV6-1 and TRBJ2-2; possible D gene TRBD2, 6 bases. In DNA form, the CDR3 reads TGTGCCAGCAGTGAGGGGGGATCGAACACCGGGGAGCTGTTTTTT. Translated, it gives CASSEGGSNTGELFF.